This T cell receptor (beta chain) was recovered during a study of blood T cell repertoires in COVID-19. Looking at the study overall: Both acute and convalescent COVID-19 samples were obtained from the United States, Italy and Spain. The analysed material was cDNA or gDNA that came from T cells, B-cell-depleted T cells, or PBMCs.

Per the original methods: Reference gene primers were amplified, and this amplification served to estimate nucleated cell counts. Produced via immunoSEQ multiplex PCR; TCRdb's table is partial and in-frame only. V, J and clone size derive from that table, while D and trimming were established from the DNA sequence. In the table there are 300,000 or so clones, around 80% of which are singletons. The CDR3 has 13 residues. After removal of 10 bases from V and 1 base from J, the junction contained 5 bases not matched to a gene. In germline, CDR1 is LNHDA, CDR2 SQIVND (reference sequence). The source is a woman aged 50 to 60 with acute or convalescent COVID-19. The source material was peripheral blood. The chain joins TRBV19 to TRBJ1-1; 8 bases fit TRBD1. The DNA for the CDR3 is TGTGCCACCCGGGACAGGCCGAACACTGAAGCTTTCTTT. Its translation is CATRDRPNTEAFF.